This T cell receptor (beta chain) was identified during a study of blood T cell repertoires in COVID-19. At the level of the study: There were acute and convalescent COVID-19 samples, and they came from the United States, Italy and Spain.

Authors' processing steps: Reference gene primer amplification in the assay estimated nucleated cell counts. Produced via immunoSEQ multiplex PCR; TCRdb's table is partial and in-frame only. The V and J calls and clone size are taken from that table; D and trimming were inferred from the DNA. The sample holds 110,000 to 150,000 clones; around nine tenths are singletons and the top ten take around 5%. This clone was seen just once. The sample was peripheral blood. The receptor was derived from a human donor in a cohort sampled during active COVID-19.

The CDR3 coding sequence is TGTGCCAGCAGCTTAGACGGGAGGGGGGGCACTGAAGCTTTCTTT. This encodes CASSLDGRGGTEAFF. The V gene is TRBV7-9, the J gene TRBJ1-1; D perhaps matches TRBD1 (6 bases). The CDR3 covers 15 residues. Trimming stripped 1 base from V and 4 bases from J, with 13 bases between. The germline V gene encodes CDR1 SEHNR and CDR2 FQNEAQ (reference sequence).